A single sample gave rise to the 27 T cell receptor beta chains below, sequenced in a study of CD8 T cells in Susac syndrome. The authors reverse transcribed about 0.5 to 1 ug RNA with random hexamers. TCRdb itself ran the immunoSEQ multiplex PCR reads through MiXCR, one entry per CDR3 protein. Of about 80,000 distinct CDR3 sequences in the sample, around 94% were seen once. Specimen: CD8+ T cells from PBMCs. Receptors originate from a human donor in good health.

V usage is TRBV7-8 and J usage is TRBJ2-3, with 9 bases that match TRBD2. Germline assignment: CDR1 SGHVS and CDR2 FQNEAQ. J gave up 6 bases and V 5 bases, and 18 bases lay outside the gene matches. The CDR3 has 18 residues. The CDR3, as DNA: TGTGCCAGCAGCCGATCTGGAGCTAGCGGGATTCGGAGGGATACGCAGTATTTT. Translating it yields CASSRSGASGIRRDTQYF.

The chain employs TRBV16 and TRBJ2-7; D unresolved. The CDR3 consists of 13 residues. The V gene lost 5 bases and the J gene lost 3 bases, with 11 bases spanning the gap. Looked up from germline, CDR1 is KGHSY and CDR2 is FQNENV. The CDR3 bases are TGTGCCAGCAGCTTCGGGCCCGTCTACGAGCAGTACGTC. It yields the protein CASSFGPVYEQYV.

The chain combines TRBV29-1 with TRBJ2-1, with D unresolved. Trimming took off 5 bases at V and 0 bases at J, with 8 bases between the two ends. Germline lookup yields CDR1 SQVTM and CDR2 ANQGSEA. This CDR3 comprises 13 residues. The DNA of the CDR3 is TGCAGCGTTTTTTACGGCTCCTACAATGAGCAGTTCTTC. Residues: CSVFYGSYNEQFF.

The CDR3 loop is CASSLGSGGTEAFF. In DNA, the CDR3 is TGTGCCAGCAGTTTGGGCTCAGGGGGCACTGAAGCTTTCTTT. The chain is built from TRBV27 and TRBJ1-1; 7 bases are a match to TRBD1. Per germline, CDR1 MNHEY and CDR2 SMNVEV (reference sequence). This CDR3 contains 14 residues. Trimming at V came to 3 bases and at J to 4 bases, leaving 5 bases not matched to a gene.

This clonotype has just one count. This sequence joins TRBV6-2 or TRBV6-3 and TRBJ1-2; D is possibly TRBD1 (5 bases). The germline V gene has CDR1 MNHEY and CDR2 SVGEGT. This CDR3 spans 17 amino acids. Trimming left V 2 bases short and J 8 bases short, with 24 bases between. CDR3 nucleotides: TGTGCCAGCAGTTACCTCGGCAGGGTGCCTGAAGCCGGGGGCTACACCTTC. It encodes CASSYLGRVPEAGGYTF.

The CDR3 region is CASSQDQAAGEQFF. Written as DNA, the CDR3 is TGTGCCAGCAGCCAAGATCAAGCTGCCGGTGAGCAGTTCTTC. The chain recombines TRBV3-1 with TRBJ2-1; D remains unclear. The V end was cut by 0 bases, the J end by 9 bases, with 12 bases between. The CDR3 runs 14 residues. CDR1 and CDR2 (germline): LGHDT, YNNKEL (reference sequence).

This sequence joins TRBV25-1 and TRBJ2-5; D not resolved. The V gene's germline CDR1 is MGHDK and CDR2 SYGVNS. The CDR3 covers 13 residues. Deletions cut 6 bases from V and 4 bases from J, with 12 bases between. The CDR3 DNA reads TGTGCCAGCAGGGGCTGGTCCGGAGAGACCCAGTACTTC. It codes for CASRGWSGETQYF.

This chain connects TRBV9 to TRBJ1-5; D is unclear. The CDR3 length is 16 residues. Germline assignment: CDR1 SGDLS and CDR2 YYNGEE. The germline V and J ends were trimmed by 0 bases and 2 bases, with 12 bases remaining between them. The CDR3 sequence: CASSVGSGSGNQPQHF. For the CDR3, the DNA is TGTGCCAGCAGCGTAGGTTCGGGTAGTGGCAATCAGCCCCAGCATTTT.

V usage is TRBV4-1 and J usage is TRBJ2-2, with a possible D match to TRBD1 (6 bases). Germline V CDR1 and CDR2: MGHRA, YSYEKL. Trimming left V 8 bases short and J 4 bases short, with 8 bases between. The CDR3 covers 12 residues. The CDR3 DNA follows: TGCGCCAGCGGGGGCCCCACCGGGGAGCTGTTTTTT. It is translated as CASGGPTGELFF.

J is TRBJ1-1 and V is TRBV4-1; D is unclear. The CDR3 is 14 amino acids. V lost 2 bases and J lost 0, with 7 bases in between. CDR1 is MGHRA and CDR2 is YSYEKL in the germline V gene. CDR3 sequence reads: CASSQLLMNTEAFF. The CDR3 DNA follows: TGCGCCAGCAGCCAACTTCTGATGAACACTGAAGCTTTCTTT.

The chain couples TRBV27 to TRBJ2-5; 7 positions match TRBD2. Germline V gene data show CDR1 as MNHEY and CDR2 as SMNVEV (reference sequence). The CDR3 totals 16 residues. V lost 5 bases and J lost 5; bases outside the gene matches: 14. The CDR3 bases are TGTGCCAGCAGTCTCCTGGCGGGAGAAGCGCATGAGACCCAGTACTTC. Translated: CASSLLAGEAHETQYF.

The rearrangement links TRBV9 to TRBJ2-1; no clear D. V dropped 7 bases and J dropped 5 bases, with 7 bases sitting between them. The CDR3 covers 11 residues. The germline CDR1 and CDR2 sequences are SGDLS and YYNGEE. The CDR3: CASERNNEQFF. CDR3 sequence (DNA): TGTGCCAGCGAAAGAAACAATGAGCAGTTCTTC.

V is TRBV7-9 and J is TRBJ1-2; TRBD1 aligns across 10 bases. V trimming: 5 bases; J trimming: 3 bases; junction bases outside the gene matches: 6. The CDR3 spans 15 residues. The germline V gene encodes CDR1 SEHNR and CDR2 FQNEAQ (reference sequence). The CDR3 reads CASSPTGGSDYGYTF. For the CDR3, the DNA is TGTGCCAGCAGCCCGACAGGGGGCTCTGACTATGGCTACACCTTC.

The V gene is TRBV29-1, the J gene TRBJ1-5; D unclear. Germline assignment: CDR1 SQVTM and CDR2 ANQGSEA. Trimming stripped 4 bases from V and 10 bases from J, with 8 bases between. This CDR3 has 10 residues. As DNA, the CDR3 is TGCAGCGTTGGGGCCAATCCCCAGCATTTT. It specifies CSVGANPQHF.

DNA of the CDR3: TGTGCCAGCAGCTTAGATCTACAGGGAGGTGAAAAACTGTTTTTT. Translation: CASSLDLQGGEKLFF. The J gene is TRBJ1-4, the V gene TRBV7-9; the D gene is possibly TRBD1 (6 bases). This CDR3 region has 15 residues. CDR1 SEHNR and CDR2 FQNEAQ come from the germline V gene (reference sequence). Trimming took 1 base from V and 7 from J, leaving 13 bases between them.

For the CDR3, the DNA is TGCGCCAGCAGCCAAGGCGCGACACCCGAACCCTACGAGCAGTACTTC. It is translated as CASSQGATPEPYEQYF. The V and J genes are TRBV4-3 and TRBJ2-7; D remains unclear. This CDR3 comprises 16 residues. With 1 base removed from V and 2 bases from J, the gap between germline ends came to 15 bases. The germline CDR1 and CDR2 sequences are LGHNA and YSLEER.

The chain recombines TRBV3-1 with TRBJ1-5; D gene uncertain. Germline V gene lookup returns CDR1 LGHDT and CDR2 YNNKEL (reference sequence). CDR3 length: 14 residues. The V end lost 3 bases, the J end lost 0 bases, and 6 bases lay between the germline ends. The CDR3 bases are TGTGCCAGCAGCCATCAAGTTAGCAATCAGCCCCAGCATTTT. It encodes CASSHQVSNQPQHF.

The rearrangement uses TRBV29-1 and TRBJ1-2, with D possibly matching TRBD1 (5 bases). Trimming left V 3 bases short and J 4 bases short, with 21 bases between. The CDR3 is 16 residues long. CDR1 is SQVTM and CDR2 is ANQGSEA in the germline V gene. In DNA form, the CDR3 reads TGCAGCGTTGAGAGGGGTGCCGTTCGGGACGGCTATGGCTACACCTTC. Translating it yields CSVERGAVRDGYGYTF.

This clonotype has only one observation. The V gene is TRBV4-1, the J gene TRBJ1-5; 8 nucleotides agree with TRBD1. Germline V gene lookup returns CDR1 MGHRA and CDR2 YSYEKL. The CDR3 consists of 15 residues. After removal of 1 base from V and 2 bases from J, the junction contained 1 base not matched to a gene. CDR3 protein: CASSQADRGNQPQHF. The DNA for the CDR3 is TGCGCCAGCAGCCAAGCGGACAGGGGCAATCAGCCCCAGCATTTT.

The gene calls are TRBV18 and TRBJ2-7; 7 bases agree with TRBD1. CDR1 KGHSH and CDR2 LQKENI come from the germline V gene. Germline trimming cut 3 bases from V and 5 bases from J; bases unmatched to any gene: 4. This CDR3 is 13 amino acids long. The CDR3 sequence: CASSPVGGDEQYF. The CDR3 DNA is TGTGCCAGCTCACCGGTAGGGGGCGACGAGCAGTACTTC.

The CDR3 region has the DNA TGTGCCAGCAGCTTAGCACTACACAATGAGCAGTTCTTC. Encoded protein: CASSLALHNEQFF. The chain joins TRBV7-9 to TRBJ2-1, with D unclear. The CDR3 is made up of 13 amino acids. Germline-derived CDR1 and CDR2 are SEHNR and FQNEAQ (reference sequence). V dropped 0 bases and J dropped 5 bases, with 5 bases sitting between them.

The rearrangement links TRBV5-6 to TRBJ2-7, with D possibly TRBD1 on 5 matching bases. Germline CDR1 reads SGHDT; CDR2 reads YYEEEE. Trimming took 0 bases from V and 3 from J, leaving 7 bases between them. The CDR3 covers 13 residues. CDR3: CASSLGQNYEQYF. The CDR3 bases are TGTGCCAGCAGCTTGGGACAGAACTACGAGCAGTACTTC.

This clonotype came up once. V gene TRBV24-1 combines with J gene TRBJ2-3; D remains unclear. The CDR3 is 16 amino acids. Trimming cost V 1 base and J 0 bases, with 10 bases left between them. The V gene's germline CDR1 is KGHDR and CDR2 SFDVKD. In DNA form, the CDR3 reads TGTGCCACCAGTGATTTTAAACGGATTAGCACAGATACGCAGTATTTT. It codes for CATSDFKRISTDTQYF.

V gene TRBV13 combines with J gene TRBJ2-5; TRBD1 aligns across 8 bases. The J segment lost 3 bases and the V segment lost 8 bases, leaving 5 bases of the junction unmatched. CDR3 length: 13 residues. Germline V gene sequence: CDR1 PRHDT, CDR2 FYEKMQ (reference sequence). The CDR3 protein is CASAAGQEETQYF. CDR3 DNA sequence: TGTGCCAGCGCCGCGGGACAGGAAGAGACCCAGTACTTC.

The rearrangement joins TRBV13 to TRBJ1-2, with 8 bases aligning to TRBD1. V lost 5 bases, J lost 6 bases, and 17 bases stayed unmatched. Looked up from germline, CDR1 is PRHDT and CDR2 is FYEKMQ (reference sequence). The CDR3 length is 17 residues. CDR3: CASSPLGQGRVWDGYTF. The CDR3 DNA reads TGTGCCAGCAGCCCTTTAGGACAGGGCAGGGTCTGGGATGGCTACACCTTC.

The CDR3 here is CSARDSGRAGETQYF. CDR3 sequence (DNA): TGCAGTGCTAGAGATTCCGGGAGGGCCGGAGAGACCCAGTACTTC. V and J are TRBV20-1 and TRBJ2-5, with TRBD2 matching 8 bases. Looked up from germline, CDR1 is DFQATT and CDR2 is SNEGSKA (reference sequence). The CDR3 extends over 15 amino acids. The V segment lost 0 bases and the J segment 4 bases; nucleotides outside the gene matches: 7.

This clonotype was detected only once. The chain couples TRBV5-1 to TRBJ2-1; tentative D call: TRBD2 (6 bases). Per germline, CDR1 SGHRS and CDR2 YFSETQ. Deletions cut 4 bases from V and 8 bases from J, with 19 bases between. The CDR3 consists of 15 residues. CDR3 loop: CASSPRDGGQDEQFF. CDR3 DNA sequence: TGCGCCAGCAGCCCCCGGGACGGAGGGCAGGATGAGCAGTTCTTC.